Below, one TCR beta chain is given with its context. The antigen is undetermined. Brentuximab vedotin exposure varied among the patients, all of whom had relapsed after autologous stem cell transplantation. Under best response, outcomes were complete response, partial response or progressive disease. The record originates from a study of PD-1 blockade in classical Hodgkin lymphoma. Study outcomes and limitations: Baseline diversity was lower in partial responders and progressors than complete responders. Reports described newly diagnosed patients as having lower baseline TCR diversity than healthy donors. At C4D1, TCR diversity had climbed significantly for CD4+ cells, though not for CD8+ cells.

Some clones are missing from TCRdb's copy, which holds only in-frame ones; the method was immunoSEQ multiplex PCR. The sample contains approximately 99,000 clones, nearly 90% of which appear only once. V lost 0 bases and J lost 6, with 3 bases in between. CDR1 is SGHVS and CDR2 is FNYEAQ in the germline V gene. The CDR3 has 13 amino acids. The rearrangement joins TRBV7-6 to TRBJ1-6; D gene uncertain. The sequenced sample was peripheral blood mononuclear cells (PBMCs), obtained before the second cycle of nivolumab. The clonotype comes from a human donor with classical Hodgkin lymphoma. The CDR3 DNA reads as TGTGCCAGCAGCTTAGCACTTAATTCACCCCTCCACTTT. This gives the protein CASSLALNSPLHF.